A selection of T cell receptor beta chains follows, all from one sample in a study of siplizumab effects on memory and regulatory T cells. Profiled with immunoSEQ multiplex PCR; TCRdb holds only in-frame clones, not every one. The sample lists about 100,000 clones; approximately 94% were seen once. Sequencing used non-Treg CD4+ T cells sorted from blood. The receptors stem from a human donor in good health. Both conserved end residues are part of each CDR3. A D gene is named only where the DNA matches it firmly. Clone size appears in some rows only: once, few, many, or a class for an expanded clone.

.	.	TRBV11-2	TRBJ2-5	TGTGCCAGCAGCTTACTAGGCGGACAAGAGACCCAGTACTTC	CASSLLGGQETQYF
.	TRBD2	TRBV6-4	TRBJ2-3	TGTGCCAGCAGAAGGACTAGCGGCAGCACAGATACGCAGTATTTT	CASRRTSGSTDTQYF
.	.	TRBV14	TRBJ2-5	TGTGCCAGCAGCCACCTCACATCCGGACCGAGAGGGGGGACCCAGTACTTC	CASSHLTSGPRGGTQYF
once	TRBD2	TRBV5-6	TRBJ2-1	TGTGCCAGCAGCGCTACTAGCGGGAGGGCCAACAATGAGCAGTTCTTC	CASSATSGRANNEQFF
.	TRBD1	TRBV19	TRBJ1-5	TGTGCCAGTAGTACCGGGACAGGGACGGGCAATCAGCCCCAGCATTTT	CASSTGTGTGNQPQHF
.	.	TRBV5-6	TRBJ1-3	TGTGCCAGCAGCTTGCACGGTAATGGAAACACCATATATTTT	CASSLHGNGNTIYF
.	TRBD2	TRBV6-4	TRBJ2-4	TGTGCCAGCAGTGAGAGAGGACATTGGAGCGGGAACCTAGCCAAAAACATTCAGTACTTC	CASSERGHWSGNLAKNIQYF
.	.	TRBV5-1	TRBJ2-7	TGCGCCAGCAGCACCACGAGGGACAATGAGCAGTACTTC	CASSTTRDNEQYF
.	.	TRBV28	TRBJ1-1	TGTGCCAGCAGTTCCGCCCCAGGGACAAATAATCTGAACACTGAAGCTTTCTTT	CASSSAPGTNNLNTEAFF
.	.	TRBV18	TRBJ2-3	TGTGCCAGCTCACCAGTCCGACAGTCCGGCACAGATACGCAGTATTTT	CASSPVRQSGTDTQYF
.	TRBD2	TRBV27	TRBJ2-7	TGTGCCAGCAGCCCCTACCCCGGACTAGCGGCGACCTACGAGCAGTACTTC	CASSPYPGLAATYEQYF
.	TRBD1	TRBV5-4	TRBJ2-1	TGTGCCAGCAGCCTGACAGGGGGCAATGAGCAGTTCTTC	CASSLTGGNEQFF
.	TRBD2	TRBV4-1	TRBJ2-5	TGCGCCAGCAGCCAAGAATCCCTAGCGGGAGGCGTGGATCAAGAGACCCAGTACTTC	CASSQESLAGGVDQETQYF
.	TRBD1	TRBV25-1	TRBJ1-4	TGTGCCAGCAGTGAATCAAGACAGGGCGTTGAAAAACTGTTTTTT	CASSESRQGVEKLFF
.	.	TRBV10-1	TRBJ2-7	TGCGCCAAATATGCGGACAGCGGTAGGAGCTCCTACGAGCAGTACTTC	CAKYADSGRSSYEQYF
few	.	TRBV30	TRBJ2-1	TGTGCCTGGAGTAAGGGACAACTTTACAATGAGCAGTTCTTC	CAWSKGQLYNEQFF
.	TRBD2	TRBV11-2	TRBJ2-2	TGTGCCAGCAGTGTAGTTGGCGGGAGTCTCGGCGGGGAGCTGTTTTTT	CASSVVGGSLGGELFF
.	.	TRBV5-1	TRBJ2-3	TGCGCCAGCAGCTCGGAAGGGGCCATTGTCAGGGATACGCAGTATTTT	CASSSEGAIVRDTQYF
.	.	TRBV19	TRBJ1-3	TGTGCCAGTAGTATTGGAGCTGGAAACACCATATATTTT	CASSIGAGNTIYF
.	TRBD1	TRBV9	TRBJ1-5	TGTGCCAGCAGCGAGCCGCCGAGGGACAGGGGCAATCAGCCCCAGCATTTT	CASSEPPRDRGNQPQHF
.	.	TRBV5-1	TRBJ2-3	TGCGCCAGCAGCTTGGTTGGTGCTAGCATGGGATCAGTGGATACGCAGTATTTT	CASSLVGASMGSVDTQYF
.	.	TRBV6-6	TRBJ1-1	TGTGCCAGCAGTTACTCAACCGGGAACACTGAAGCTTTCTTT	CASSYSTGNTEAFF
.	.	TRBV6-5	TRBJ2-5	TGTGCCAGCAGTTACACCGAGGGAAGCTGGGAGACCCAGTACTTC	CASSYTEGSWETQYF
.	.	TRBV5-1	TRBJ2-5	TGCGCCAGCAGCTTTAGCTTCCAAAGGAGGGCGGCAGAGACCCAGTACTTC	CASSFSFQRRAAETQYF
few	.	TRBV9	TRBJ1-5	TGTGCCAGCAGCGTAGTGTCCAGGGCCAATCAGCCCCAGCATTTT	CASSVVSRANQPQHF
once	.	TRBV7-2	TRBJ2-4	TGTGCCAGCAGCTTTGGAGATTTTGGAGCCAAAAACATTCAGTACTTC	CASSFGDFGAKNIQYF
.	TRBD1	TRBV30	TRBJ1-2	TGTGCCTGGAGTCCACCGGGACAGGGGGCAAACTATGGCTACACCTTC	CAWSPPGQGANYGYTF
.	.	TRBV21-1	TRBJ2-2	TGTGCCAGCAGCAAAGACCGTCTCCCGCCGTCCCCGGCGCCCGGGGAGCTGTTTTTT	CASSKDRLPPSPAPGELFF
.	.	TRBV10-2	TRBJ2-2	TGCGCCAGCAGTGCCGACTCCGGGGAGCTGTTTTTT	CASSADSGELFF
once	.	TRBV11-2	TRBJ2-1	TGTGCCAGCAGCCAACAATACGGCGGGCAGTTCTTC	CASSQQYGGQFF
once	TRBD2	TRBV10-2	TRBJ2-7	TGCGCCAGCAGATCGGCGGGAGGGCCCTACGAGCAGTACTTC	CASRSAGGPYEQYF
.	TRBD1	TRBV15	TRBJ1-4	TGTGCCACCAGCAGAGACAGGACAGGGACCTCTTTT	CATSRDRTGTSF
few	TRBD1	TRBV7-9	TRBJ1-2	TGTGCCAGCAGCTTAGTAGGTACAGGGGAAGGGTATGGCTACACCTTC	CASSLVGTGEGYGYTF
once	.	TRBV4-1	TRBJ2-1	TGCGCCAGCAGCCAACCGGGACGAGCCCCCGACAATGAGCAGTTCTTC	CASSQPGRAPDNEQFF
.	TRBD2	TRBV12-5	TRBJ2-6	TGTGCTAGTGGTTTGGTACTAGCGGTAAGCTCTGGGGCCAACGTCCTGACTTTC	CASGLVLAVSSGANVLTF
.	.	TRBV5-4	TRBJ1-2	TGTGCCAGCAGCTCGAGAGAATTTAACTATGATGGCTACACCTTC	CASSSREFNYDGYTF
few	TRBD2	TRBV11-2	TRBJ2-7	TGTGCCAGCAGCTTAAAGTCGTTCTCGGCTAGCGGGGAATACGAGCAGTACTTC	CASSLKSFSASGEYEQYF
.	TRBD2	TRBV28	TRBJ2-7	TGTGCCAGCAGCCAAGGGACTAGCGGGAGCTTCACGCAGTACTTC	CASSQGTSGSFTQYF
.	.	TRBV15	TRBJ1-1	TGTGCCACCAGCAGAGATTATAGTACAGGCACTGAAGCTTTCTTT	CATSRDYSTGTEAFF
.	.	TRBV5-8	TRBJ1-5	TGTGCCAGCAGCTTGGAGTCCAATCAGCCCCAGCATTTT	CASSLESNQPQHF
.	TRBD2	TRBV9	TRBJ2-2	TGTGCCAGCAGCGTAGGGAGTAGCGGGACCGGGGAGCTGTTTTTT	CASSVGSSGTGELFF
.	.	TRBV5-1	TRBJ1-3	TGCGCCAGCAGCTTGGACAGGCCGTTGTCTGGAAACACCATATATTTT	CASSLDRPLSGNTIYF
once	.	TRBV6-5	TRBJ1-5	TGTGCCAGCAGTTCATACCCGGACAGATTGAACCAGCCCCAGCATTTT	CASSSYPDRLNQPQHF
.	.	TRBV6-5	TRBJ1-1	TGTGCCAGCATCTCGCGTCCGGGAGCGGGGACTGAAGCTTTCTTT	CASISRPGAGTEAFF
.	.	TRBV7-3	TRBJ1-1	TGTGCCAGCAGCTTAACGCTGAACACTGAAGCTTTCTTT	CASSLTLNTEAFF
.	.	TRBV6-6	TRBJ1-4	TGTGCCACCCACGGGAGCGGTGCAACTAATGAAAAACTGTTTTTT	CATHGSGATNEKLFF
.	.	TRBV19	TRBJ2-1	TGTGCCAGTAGTCCTGGGGGCTACAATGAGCAGTTCTTC	CASSPGGYNEQFF
.	.	TRBV19	TRBJ2-2	TGTGCCAGTAGTGCCAGGGCGAACACCGGGGAGCTGTTTTTT	CASSARANTGELFF
.	.	TRBV30	TRBJ2-6	TGTGCCTGGAGTCGGGTAGGATACTCTGGGGCCAACGTCCTGACTTTC	CAWSRVGYSGANVLTF